This T cell receptor (beta chain) was observed in a study of cytomegalovirus exposure and HLA in healthy donors. Primers: 60 Vbeta forward and 13 Jbeta reverse. Produced via immunoSEQ multiplex PCR; TCRdb's table is partial and in-frame only. Of approximately 190,000 clones listed, 81% are singletons. The V and J ends lost 4 bases and 6 bases respectively, with 10 bases between them. The CDR3 is 13 residues long. Germline V CDR1 and CDR2: SGHRS, YFSETQ. The material sequenced was PBMCs. V usage is TRBV5-1 and J usage is TRBJ2-2; perhaps TRBD2 as D (5 bases). This sequence was found in a man aged 50-60 years in good health and CMV-seronegative. Here the CDR3 DNA reads TGCGCCAGCAGCCCTTGGGGAGCCGGGGAGCTGTTTTTT. Protein sequence: CASSPWGAGELFF. Combining the CDR3 with reference TRBV5-1 and TRBJ2-2 gives the whole variable domain KAGVTQTPRYLIKTRGQQVTLSCSPISGHRSVSWYQQTPGQGLQFLFEYFSETQRNKGNFPGRFSGRQFSNSRSEMNVSTLELGDSALYLCASSPWGAGELFFGEGSRLTVL.